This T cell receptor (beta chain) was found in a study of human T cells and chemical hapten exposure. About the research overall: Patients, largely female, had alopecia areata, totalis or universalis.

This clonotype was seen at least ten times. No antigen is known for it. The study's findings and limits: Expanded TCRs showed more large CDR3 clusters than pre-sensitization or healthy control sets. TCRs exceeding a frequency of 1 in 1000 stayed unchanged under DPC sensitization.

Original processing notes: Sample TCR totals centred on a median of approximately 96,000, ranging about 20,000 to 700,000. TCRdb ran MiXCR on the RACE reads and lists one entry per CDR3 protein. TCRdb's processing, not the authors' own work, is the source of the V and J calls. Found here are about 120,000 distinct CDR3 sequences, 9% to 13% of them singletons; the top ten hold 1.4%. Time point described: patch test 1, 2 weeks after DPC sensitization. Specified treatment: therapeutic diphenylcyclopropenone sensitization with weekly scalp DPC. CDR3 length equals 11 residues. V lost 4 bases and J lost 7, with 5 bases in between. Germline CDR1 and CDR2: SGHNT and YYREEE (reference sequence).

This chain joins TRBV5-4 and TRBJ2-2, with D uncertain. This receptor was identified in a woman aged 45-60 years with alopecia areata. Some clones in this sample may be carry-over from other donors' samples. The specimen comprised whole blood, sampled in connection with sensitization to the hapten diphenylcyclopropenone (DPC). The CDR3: CASSASGELFF. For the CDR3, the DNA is TGTGCCAGCAGCGCTAGCGGGGAGCTGTTTTTT.